Each of the 21 T cell receptor beta chains below was sequenced from the same sample in a study of blood T cell repertoires in COVID-19. Sequenced by immunoSEQ multiplex PCR; TCRdb stores in-frame clones only, minus some. The table records 200,000 to 300,000 clones, around 86% of them present only once. Material: PBMCs or T cells enriched from blood (not recorded which). These receptors were collected from a woman under 30 who had recovered from COVID-19.

V is TRBV4-2 and J is TRBJ2-3; TRBD2 matches at 8 bases. Germline V gives CDR1 LGHNA, CDR2 YNFKEQ. This CDR3 has 17 residues. The V segment lost 0 bases and the J segment 6 bases; nucleotides outside the gene matches: 11. For the CDR3, the DNA is TGTGCCAGCAGCCAAGATCCCCCGGGAGGGTGGACGGATACGCAGTATTTT. This codes for CASSQDPPGGWTDTQYF.

The genes are TRBV7-2 and TRBJ2-1, with D possibly matching TRBD2 (5 bases). CDR1 is SGHTA, CDR2 FQGNSA, per germline. The CDR3 is made up of 13 amino acids. The V gene lost 4 bases and the J gene lost 5 bases, with 9 bases spanning the gap. The CDR3 here is CASSWTGNNEQFF. CDR3 sequence (DNA): TGTGCCAGCAGCTGGACTGGAAACAATGAGCAGTTCTTC. Full variable domain (rest looked up from reference TRBV7-2 and TRBJ2-1): GAGVSQSPSNKVTEKGKDVELRCDPISGHTALYWYRQSLGQGLEFLIYFQGNSAPDKSGLPSDRFSAERTGGSVSTLTIQRTQQEDSAVYLCASSWTGNNEQFFGPGTRLTVL.

The chain joins TRBV3-1 (or the pseudogene TRBV3-2) to TRBJ1-2, with TRBD1 matching over 7 bases. Trimming cost V 0 bases and J 2 bases; bases outside gene matches: 3. The length of the CDR3 is 15 residues. Germline V lookup: CDR1 LGHDT, CDR2 YNNKEL (reference sequence). CDR3 DNA: TGTGCCAGCAGCCAAGACGCGACAGGGAACTATGGCTACACCTTC. It codes for CASSQDATGNYGYTF.

V usage is TRBV19 and J usage is TRBJ1-6; 9 positions agree with TRBD1. There are 18 residues in the CDR3. Germline loops: CDR1 LNHDA, CDR2 SQIVND (reference sequence). Trimming removed 3 bases from V and 6 bases from J; junction bases left unmatched: 12. In DNA form, the CDR3 reads TGTGCCAGTAGTATCGACTCCGGGACAGGGTTACTTAATTCACCCCTCCACTTT. Residues: CASSIDSGTGLLNSPLHF.

V gene TRBV2 combines with J gene TRBJ2-7; the match to TRBD1 covers 9 bases. This CDR3 contains 15 residues. Germline V lookup: CDR1 SNHLY, CDR2 FYNNEI. The ends lost 3 bases at V and 5 bases at J; junction bases unmatched: 8. The CDR3 loop is CASSDRLDRGHEQYF. The CDR3, as DNA: TGTGCCAGCAGTGACAGGTTGGACAGGGGCCACGAGCAGTACTTC.

This clone has more than one count but fewer than ten. The chain couples TRBV28 to TRBJ1-2; 7 bases align to TRBD1. Germline V lookup: CDR1 MDHEN, CDR2 SYDVKM. The CDR3 is 16 residues long. V shed 6 bases and J 2 bases; nucleotides not matched to a gene: 12. CDR3 protein: CASSHGRGKGNYGYTF. CDR3 nucleotide sequence: TGTGCCAGCAGCCATGGCAGGGGGAAGGGAAACTATGGCTACACCTTC.

The chain joins TRBV30 to TRBJ2-6; no clear D gene. CDR3 length: 16 residues. Looked up from germline, CDR1 is GTSNPN and CDR2 is SVGIG (reference sequence). V was shortened by 0 bases and J by 0 bases, with 9 bases between the two germline ends. In DNA form, the CDR3 reads TGTGCCTGGAGTGTACCCCCTAGCTCTGGGGCCAACGTCCTGACTTTC. Protein product: CAWSVPPSSGANVLTF. The full variable domain, rest sourced from reference TRBV30 and TRBJ2-6, is SQTIHQWPATLVQPVGSPLSLECTVEGTSNPNLYWYRQAAGRGLQLLFYSVGIGQISSEVPQNLSASRPQDRQFILSSKKLLLSDSGFYLCAWSVPPSSGANVLTFGAGSRLTVL.

With regard to this clone: This sample includes further DNA sequences coding for the same CDR3. This rearrangement joins TRBV19 to TRBJ2-1; 10 positions agree with TRBD2. Germline V gene lookup returns CDR1 LNHDA and CDR2 SQIVND (reference sequence). The CDR3 is 15 residues long. Trimming took 1 base from V and 6 from J; bases not matched to a gene: 3. The CDR3 spells CASSIVAGGSNEQFF. The CDR3 DNA reads TGTGCCAGTAGTATAGTAGCGGGGGGTTCCAATGAGCAGTTCTTC. Looking up the rest from reference TRBV19 and TRBJ2-1 gives the full variable domain: DGGITQSPKYLFRKEGQNVTLSCEQNLNHDAMYWYRQDPGQGLRLIYYSQIVNDFQKGDIAEGYSVSREKKESFPLTVTSAQKNPTAFYLCASSIVAGGSNEQFFGPGTRLTVL.

To note about this clone: Just one base apart from a much larger clone, this may be a read error. The same CDR3 can be traced to other DNA sequences in this sample. The gene calls are TRBV5-1 and TRBJ1-4, with a tentative D call TRBD1 (5 bases). This CDR3 is built from 16 residues. CDR1 and CDR2 (germline): SGHRS, YFSETQ. CDR3 protein: CASRTQAGGTNEKLFF. CDR3 DNA: TGCGCCAGCAGAACACAGGCCGGGGGGACTAATGAAAAATTGTTTTTT.

This rearrangement joins TRBV5-1 to TRBJ2-1, with D tentatively TRBD2 (5 bases). The CDR3 length is 15 residues. The V end lost 4 bases, the J end lost 6 bases, and 17 bases lay between the germline ends. CDR1 and CDR2 from the germline V gene are SGHRS and YFSETQ. The CDR3 region has the DNA TGCGCCAGCAGCCCCTGGACTTTAGTCAGCAATGAGCAGTTCTTC. Protein: CASSPWTLVSNEQFF.

The rearrangement joins TRBV27 to TRBJ2-7; 9 bases are shared with TRBD1. Germline trimming cut 7 bases from V and 2 bases from J; bases unmatched to any gene: 12. Germline V gene lookup returns CDR1 MNHEY and CDR2 SMNVEV (reference sequence). CDR3 size: 16 residues. In DNA, the CDR3 is TGTGCCAGCAAACTTGGACAGGGGAGTTTCCCCTACGAGCAGTACTTC. It encodes CASKLGQGSFPYEQYF.

This clone was detected only once. This chain joins TRBV5-6 and TRBJ2-7, with a weak D call TRBD1 (6 bases). The CDR3 runs to 18 residues. Trimming left V 1 base short and J 6 bases short, with 26 bases between. Germline CDR1 and CDR2: SGHDT and YYEEEE. CDR3 sequence reads: CASSLIGVLPTGKGEQYF. CDR3 coding DNA: TGTGCCAGCAGCTTGATCGGCGTGCTCCCCACAGGGAAGGGCGAGCAGTACTTC.

The chain employs TRBV20-1 and TRBJ2-7; D unclear. CDR1 and CDR2 from the germline V gene are DFQATT and SNEGSKA (reference sequence). The V end was cut by 4 bases, the J end by 3 bases, with 7 bases between. The CDR3 loop spans 11 amino acids. The CDR3 coding sequence is TGCAGTGCTAAGAGAGGCTACGAGCAGTACTTC. It encodes CSAKRGYEQYF.

This clone showed up just once. The chain uses TRBV9 and TRBJ1-1; D unclear. Trimming removed 2 bases at V and 0 bases at J, with 8 bases between. The length of the CDR3 is 14 residues. Looked up from germline, CDR1 is SGDLS and CDR2 is YYNGEE. Written as DNA, the CDR3 is TGTGCCAGCAGCGTTGGACTGATGAACACTGAAGCTTTCTTT. Translating gives CASSVGLMNTEAFF.

The chain is built from TRBV7-9 and TRBJ2-7; TRBD2 matches 8 bases. With V trimmed by 5 bases and J by 5 bases, 8 bases remained unmatched. The CDR3 consists of 14 residues. Germline V lookup: CDR1 SEHNR, CDR2 FQNEAQ (reference sequence). This CDR3 reads CASSVLAGGHEQYF. The CDR3, as DNA: TGTGCCAGCAGCGTCCTAGCGGGCGGGCACGAGCAGTACTTC. Full variable domain (rest looked up from reference TRBV7-9 and TRBJ2-7): DTGVSQNPRHKITKRGQNVTFRCDPISEHNRLYWYRQTLGQGPEFLTYFQNEAQLEKSRLLSDRFSAERPKGSFSTLEIQRTEQGDSAMYLCASSVLAGGHEQYFGPGTRLTVT.

The count of this clone is one. The rearrangement uses TRBV30 and TRBJ1-2, with D possibly TRBD1 on 5 matching bases. Germline-derived CDR1 and CDR2 are GTSNPN and SVGIG (reference sequence). The CDR3 is 13 amino acids. V lost 1 base and J lost 7, with 13 bases in between. The CDR3 DNA is TGTGCCTGGAGTGCCTCCCGACAGACTGGCTACACCTTC. Residues: CAWSASRQTGYTF.

The chain is built from TRBV28 and TRBJ1-2; perhaps TRBD1 as D (6 bases). CDR1 and CDR2 from the germline V gene are MDHEN and SYDVKM. The V and J ends lost 6 bases and 0 bases respectively, with 20 bases between them. CDR3 length: 17 residues. For the CDR3, the DNA is TGTGCCAGCAGAAGAGACAGGAAGCAGCCTGCTAACTATGGCTACACCTTC. Its protein is CASRRDRKQPANYGYTF.

The rearrangement joins TRBV30 to TRBJ1-6; 7 bases are shared with TRBD1. The CDR3 spans 14 residues. CDR1 is GTSNPN, CDR2 SVGIG, per germline (reference sequence). V trimming: 5 bases; J trimming: 8 bases; junction bases outside the gene matches: 9. The CDR3 DNA is TGTGCCTGGTCAGCCGGGACAGCCTATTCACCCCTCCACTTT. Translation gives CAWSAGTAYSPLHF.

The J gene is TRBJ1-1, the V gene TRBV11-2, with a possible D match to TRBD1 (5 bases). Trimming removed 5 bases from V and 3 bases from J, with 16 bases in between. The CDR3 spans 15 residues. Germline V gene lookup returns CDR1 SGHAT and CDR2 FQNNGV. In DNA, the CDR3 is TGTGCCAGCAGCGACGCGGGGGTGGGGGACACTGAAGCTTTCTTT. It codes for CASSDAGVGDTEAFF.

The chain links TRBV7-2 to TRBJ2-7, with TRBD2 matching 10 bases. This CDR3 has 15 residues. Germline V gives CDR1 SGHTA, CDR2 FQGNSA. V was pared by 3 bases and J by 3 bases, with 5 bases of the junction left unmatched. The CDR3 DNA is TGTGCCAGCAGCTTTTCTAGCGGGGGCCTCTACGAGCAGTACTTC. Encoded protein: CASSFSSGGLYEQYF.

The genes are TRBV5-1 and TRBJ2-7; D may be TRBD2 (5 bases). Germline V gene data show CDR1 as SGHRS and CDR2 as YFSETQ. This CDR3 has 14 residues. Trimming left V 2 bases short and J 3 bases short, with 12 bases between. CDR3 in amino acids: CASSLTSKGYEQYF. Here the CDR3 DNA reads TGCGCCAGCAGCTTAACTAGTAAAGGCTACGAGCAGTACTTC.